Listed below are T cell receptor beta chains from one sample, sequenced in a study of T cell responses to AZD1222 COVID-19 vaccine. Profiled with immunoSEQ multiplex PCR; TCRdb holds only in-frame clones, not every one. The repertoire consists of 150,000 to 200,000 clones, with 85% to 95% occurring once and the leading ten covering around 9.3%. The sample here was peripheral blood, taken on day 0 of AZD1222 vaccination. These receptors all stem from an adult in good health. The conserved cysteine and the conserved F or W are not part of the CDR3 here.

j_gene,v_gene,CDR3aa
TRBJ1-5,TRBV30,AWSVRARGNQPQH
TRBJ1-1,TRBV29-1,SVERNREAF
TRBJ1-5,TRBV29-1,PDGREVGSGQPQH
TRBJ2-1,TRBV5-5,ASSPGRWNSYNEQF
TRBJ2-7,TRBV29-1,SVIRDSSYEQY
TRBJ1-6,TRBV28,ASSLSAKGGFYNSPLH
TRBJ2-7,TRBV27,ASSPTSQGPYEQY
TRBJ1-2,TRBV7-8,ASSSRDPYGYT
TRBJ2-7,TRBV14,ASSQVASSYVEQY
TRBJ2-1,TRBV7-2,ASSPGQGGKF